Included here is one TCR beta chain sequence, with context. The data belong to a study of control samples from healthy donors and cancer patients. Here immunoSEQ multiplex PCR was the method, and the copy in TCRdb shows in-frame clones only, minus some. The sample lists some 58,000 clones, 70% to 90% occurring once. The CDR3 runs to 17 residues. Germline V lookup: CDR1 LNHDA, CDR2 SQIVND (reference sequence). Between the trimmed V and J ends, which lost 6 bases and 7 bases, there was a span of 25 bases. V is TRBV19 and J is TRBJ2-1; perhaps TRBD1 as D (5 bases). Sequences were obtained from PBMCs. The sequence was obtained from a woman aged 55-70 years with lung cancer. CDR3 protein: CASSYPRVAPILNEQFF. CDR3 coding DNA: TGTGCCAGTAGCTACCCCAGGGTGGCGCCCATCTTGAATGAGCAGTTCTTC.